The T cell receptor beta chain under discussion was sequenced for a study of T cells in women clearing cervical HPV infection. Across the whole study: Control women cleared a single incident HPV16 infection within 12 months. Overall study results and limits: Timing of associations relative to infection is unclear; T-cell subsets were not isolated. CIN3+ cases had significantly higher TCR richness than controls; evenness did not differ. Cases and controls were distinguished at AUC 0.65 to 0.85 by richness and V genes.

Clones were read by immunoSEQ multiplex PCR, and TCRdb kept only the in-frame ones, dropping some. The sample table includes about 34,000 clones. CDR1 SNHLY and CDR2 FYNNEI come from the germline V gene. The CDR3 sequence is 14 residues long. V shed 7 bases and J shed 3 bases, with 12 bases lying between them. As regards this clone: Its antigen is not known. From the germline J gene comes the end of the CDR3, since the read stops 3 residues before it.

Sequenced input: blood buffy coat. This clonotype was obtained from a woman aged 18 to 75 with a cervical HPV16 infection that either progressed to CIN3+ or cleared (not recorded which). The rearrangement links TRBV2 to TRBJ2-2, with TRBD1 as a possible D gene (6 bases). The CDR3 loop reads CASTQGSYTGELFF. Partial CDR3 DNA: TGTGCCAGCACCCAGGGGTCCTACACCGGGGAG.